Listed below are T cell receptor beta chains from one sample, sequenced in a study of shared clonotypes between healthy human individuals. TCRdb keeps only in-frame clones here, not all; method: immunoSEQ multiplex PCR. The sample yields 450,000 to 500,000 clones, about 78% seen once. Sample: PBMCs. These receptors all stem from a woman in her 40s in good health. Some clones in this sample may be carry-over from other donors' samples. Both conserved end residues are part of each CDR3. The D gene is left open where the match is weak. Clone size is shown for a subset of rows, as once, few, many or a class of expanded clone.

TRBJ2-1 | NA | TRBV5-1 | NA | CASSLIQGNNEQFF | TGCGCCAGCAGCTTAATTCAGGGAAACAATGAGCAGTTCTTC
TRBJ2-1 | NA | TRBV18 | NA | CASSPRLGSYNEQFF | TGTGCCAGCTCACCACGGCTTGGCTCCTACAATGAGCAGTTCTTC
TRBJ1-1 | NA | TRBV28 | once | CASSPGSWNTEAFF | TGTGCCAGCAGTCCAGGGAGTTGGAACACTGAAGCTTTCTTT
TRBJ1-4 | NA | TRBV6-1 | NA | CASSEYYEKLFF | TGTGCCAGCAGTGAATACTATGAAAAACTGTTTTTT
TRBJ2-7 | NA | TRBV9 | NA | CASSGGTAPAYEQYF | TGTGCCAGCAGCGGCGGGACAGCCCCGGCCTACGAGCAGTACTTC
TRBJ2-7 | NA | TRBV2 | NA | CATRDGLLWREQYF | TGTGCCACCAGGGATGGACTCCTTTGGCGCGAGCAGTACTTC
TRBJ2-7 | TRBD2 | TRBV30 | NA | CAWDFGLAGYEQYF | TGTGCCTGGGACTTTGGACTAGCGGGGTACGAGCAGTACTTC
TRBJ1-3 | NA | TRBV23-1 | NA | CASTPRRQGKRNTIYF | TGCGCCAGCACCCCAAGACGGCAGGGGAAAAGAAACACCATATATTTT
TRBJ2-2 | NA | TRBV19 | NA | CASSAAPRGTGELFF | TGTGCCAGTAGTGCGGCGCCTCGAGGCACCGGGGAGCTGTTTTTT
TRBJ2-5 | TRBD2 | TRBV5-1 | few | CASSLAASGSIETQYF | TGCGCCAGCAGCTTGGCGGCTAGCGGGAGTATTGAGACCCAGTACTTC
TRBJ2-2 | TRBD2 | TRBV18 | NA | CASSSRTSGTNTGELFF | TGTGCCAGCTCATCCCGGACTAGCGGAACGAACACCGGGGAGCTGTTTTTT
TRBJ1-1 | NA | TRBV30 | few | CAWSVGTTEAFF | TGTGCCTGGAGTGTAGGGACGACTGAAGCTTTCTTT
TRBJ2-1 | NA | TRBV28 | NA | CASSSQGFGVDEQFF | TGTGCCAGCAGTTCACAGGGTTTCGGGGTCGATGAGCAGTTCTTC
TRBJ1-4 | NA | TRBV15 | NA | CATSRVAGRFNEKLFF | TGTGCCACCAGCAGAGTAGCAGGGAGGTTCAATGAAAAACTGTTTTTT
TRBJ2-3 | TRBD2 | TRBV18 | NA | CASSPSASGTSTDTQYF | TGTGCCAGCTCACCATCGGCTAGCGGGACTAGCACAGATACGCAGTATTTT
TRBJ1-6 | NA | TRBV4-1 | NA | CASSQSTRREANSPLHF | TGCGCCAGCAGCCAATCCACGAGACGGGAAGCCAATTCACCCCTCCACTTT
TRBJ2-3 | TRBD2 | TRBV28 | NA | CASSSRTSGIPTQYF | TGTGCCAGCAGTTCCCGGACTAGCGGGATTCCCACGCAGTATTTT
TRBJ2-6 | NA | TRBV7-3 | NA | CASSLEPGANVLTF | TGTGCCAGCAGCCTCGAACCTGGGGCCAACGTCCTGACTTTC
TRBJ1-2 | NA | TRBV11-1 | NA | CASSEGENYGYTF | TGTGCCAGCAGCGAGGGGGAGAACTATGGCTACACCTTC
TRBJ2-7 | TRBD2 | TRBV7-6 | NA | CASSSSGTRSYEQYF | TGTGCCAGCAGCAGCTCCGGGACTAGGTCCTACGAGCAGTACTTC
TRBJ2-1 | TRBD2 | TRBV9 | NA | CASSVGGGPYNEQFF | TGTGCCAGCAGCGTAGGCGGGGGACCCTACAATGAGCAGTTCTTC
TRBJ2-3 | TRBD1 | TRBV5-1 | NA | CASSLGGQAYTDTQYF | TGCGCCAGCAGCTTGGGGGGACAGGCATACACAGATACGCAGTATTTT
TRBJ1-3 | NA | TRBV30 | NA | CAWRIKNSGNTIYF | TGTGCCTGGAGGATAAAGAACTCTGGAAACACCATATATTTT
TRBJ2-7 | TRBD2 | TRBV19 | NA | CASSIRRGRDYEQYF | TGTGCCAGTAGTATCCGTCGCGGGAGGGACTACGAGCAGTACTTC
TRBJ1-5 | NA | TRBV7-2 | NA | CASRPSDRSNQPQHF | TGTGCCAGCAGACCCTCTGACAGGAGCAATCAGCCCCAGCATTTT
TRBJ1-2 | NA | TRBV28 | NA | CASSLEGPYGYTF | TGTGCCAGCAGTTTAGAGGGACCCTATGGCTACACCTTC
TRBJ2-1 | TRBD1 | TRBV5-4 | NA | CASSPPGQIYNEQFF | TGTGCCAGCAGCCCGCCGGGACAGATTTACAATGAGCAGTTCTTC
TRBJ2-5 | TRBD1 | TRBV28 | NA | CASRGTGNRETQYF | TGTGCCAGCAGGGGGACAGGGAATAGGGAGACCCAGTACTTC
TRBJ2-4 | TRBD1 | TRBV10-2 | many | CASSESGDRGTNIQYF | TGCGCCAGCAGTGAGTCCGGGGACAGGGGGACTAACATTCAGTACTTC
TRBJ2-3 | TRBD2 | TRBV6-5 | NA | CASSRLAGSTDTQYF | TGTGCCAGCAGTAGACTAGCGGGAAGCACAGATACGCAGTATTTT
TRBJ1-1 | TRBD1 | TRBV5-6 | NA | CASSLQGASRNTEAFF | TGTGCCAGCAGCCTACAGGGGGCGAGTAGGAACACTGAAGCTTTCTTT
TRBJ2-3 | NA | TRBV7-2 | NA | CASSPADTQYF | TGTGCCAGCAGCCCCGCCGATACGCAGTATTTT
TRBJ2-3 | TRBD2 | TRBV7-8 | NA | CASSFFSGPTDTQYF | TGTGCCAGCAGCTTTTTTAGCGGGCCCACAGATACGCAGTATTTT
TRBJ2-2 | NA | TRBV4-1 | few | CASGDRWGTGELFF | TGCGCCAGCGGCGACAGGTGGGGGACCGGGGAGCTGTTTTTT